These T cell receptor beta chains were read from a single sample in a study of cytotoxic CD8 clonotypes in ibrutinib-treated CLL. Sequencing was performed with immunoSEQ multiplex PCR; in TCRdb, only in-frame clones are kept and a portion is missing. The sample lists approximately 120,000 clones, approximately 56% seen once, with 37% in the top ten. This sample comprised PBMCs, obtained after 24 months of ibrutinib treatment. Source of these receptors: a human donor with chronic lymphocytic leukemia. CDR3s include the opening cysteine and the closing phenylalanine or tryptophan. Clone size, where shown, is once, few, many, or a class for clones that have expanded.

abundance: NA; v_gene: TRBV9; CDR3aa: CASSVAVGAGSNSPLHF
abundance: once; v_gene: TRBV30; CDR3aa: CAWCSESYNSPLHF
abundance: NA; v_gene: TRBV25-1; CDR3aa: CASSLEQGPRAFF
abundance: NA; v_gene: TRBV4-1; CDR3aa: CASSQAHLRGAGNTIYF
abundance: NA; v_gene: TRBV6-6; CDR3aa: CASSSGGSNQPQHF
abundance: NA; v_gene: TRBV6-5; CDR3aa: CASSQGPSSYNEQFF
abundance: few; v_gene: TRBV9; CDR3aa: CASSVAPRDEQYF
abundance: NA; v_gene: TRBV7-3; CDR3aa: CASSYQGPSYNEQFF
abundance: NA; v_gene: TRBV9; CDR3aa: CASSVVGRGFTDTQYF
abundance: NA; v_gene: TRBV2; CDR3aa: CASSGTSTETQYF
abundance: NA; v_gene: TRBV9; CDR3aa: CASSVMDNRAGEQYF
abundance: few; v_gene: TRBV5-6; CDR3aa: CASSFGVGNSPLHF